These T cell receptor beta chains were read from a single sample in a study of technical replicates of blood from a handful of donors. TCRdb keeps only in-frame clones here, not all; method: immunoSEQ multiplex PCR. The sample carries about 56,000 clones, 85% to 95% recorded once. The material sequenced was PBMCs. All receptors derive from a human donor in good health. Some clones in this sample may be carry-over from other donors' samples. CDR3s include the opening cysteine and the closing phenylalanine or tryptophan. The D gene is left open where the match is weak. Clone size, where shown, is once, few, many, or a class for clones that have expanded.

.	TRBV20-1	TRBJ2-4	.	CSGLGNIQYF	TGTTCGGGACTCGGAAACATTCAGTACTTC
.	TRBV6-5	TRBJ2-1	TRBD1	CATRQGRYNEQFF	TGTGCCACAAGACAGGGGAGGTACAATGAGCAGTTCTTC
.	TRBV7-8	TRBJ2-3	.	CASSTGLGTDTQYF	TGTGCCAGCAGCACGGGACTTGGGACAGATACGCAGTATTTT
.	TRBV4-3	TRBJ2-3	TRBD2	CASSLTSGGVTDTQYF	TGCGCCAGCAGCTTGACTAGCGGGGGTGTCACAGATACGCAGTATTTT
once	TRBV29-1	TRBJ1-2	.	CSVVQDYGYTF	TGCAGCGTTGTTCAGGACTATGGCTACACCTTC
.	TRBV5-3	TRBJ1-5	TRBD1	CARNLGQGQNQPQHF	TGTGCCAGAAATCTTGGACAGGGCCAAAATCAGCCCCAGCATTTT
.	TRBV6-5	TRBJ2-2	.	CASSYEGTGELFF	TGTGCCAGCAGTTACGAGGGAACCGGGGAGCTGTTTTTT
.	TRBV7-8	TRBJ2-7	TRBD2	CASSLFLLAGATYEQYF	TGTGCCAGCAGCTTATTCTTACTAGCGGGCGCAACCTACGAGCAGTACTTC
.	TRBV4-1	TRBJ2-7	.	CASSLEPTATYEQYF	TGCGCCAGCAGCCTGGAACCGACAGCGACCTACGAGCAGTACTTC
.	TRBV7-9	TRBJ2-1	.	CASSGRTYYNEQFF	TGTGCCAGCAGCGGGAGGACCTACTACAATGAGCAGTTCTTC
few	TRBV11-2	TRBJ2-7	.	CASSPGGDSHEQYF	TGTGCCAGCAGCCCCGGCGGAGATAGCCACGAGCAGTACTTC
.	TRBV5-1	TRBJ1-3	.	CASSSGVSDTIYF	TGCGCCAGCAGCTCAGGGGTTTCAGACACCATATATTTT
.	TRBV6-5	TRBJ2-5	TRBD2	CASRPGGGRETQYF	TGTGCCAGCAGACCCGGGGGGGGGCGAGAGACCCAGTACTTC
.	TRBV5-6	TRBJ2-5	TRBD2	CASTQPGGLETQYF	TGTGCCAGCACCCAGCCGGGGGGGCTCGAGACCCAGTACTTC
few	TRBV12-2	TRBJ1-6	.	CASRGRQAYNSPLHF	TGTGCAAGTCGCGGACGACAGGCCTATAATTCACCCCTCCACTTT
.	TRBV7-6	TRBJ2-3	TRBD2	CASSLVLGRVTQYF	TGTGCCAGCAGCTTAGTACTCGGGAGGGTTACGCAGTATTTT
.	TRBV4-3	TRBJ1-5	.	CASSQDREQPQHF	TGCGCCAGCAGCCAAGATCGAGAACAGCCCCAGCATTTT
.	TRBV4-3	TRBJ2-3	TRBD1	CASSQGGGPNTDTQYF	TGCGCCAGCAGCCAAGGAGGGGGCCCCAACACAGATACGCAGTATTTT
.	TRBV7-9	TRBJ2-7	TRBD2	CASRPTSGHTYEQYF	TGTGCCAGCAGACCGACTAGCGGGCACACCTACGAGCAGTACTTC
.	TRBV5-1	TRBJ2-3	.	CASSFGQSTDTQYF	TGCGCCAGCAGCTTTGGCCAATCCACAGATACGCAGTATTTT
few	TRBV27	TRBJ2-3	TRBD2	CASSTGLAGEHTDTQYF	TGTGCCAGCAGTACTGGACTAGCGGGGGAACACACAGATACGCAGTATTTT
.	TRBV7-2	TRBJ2-3	.	CASSLARDTAHTQYF	TGTGCCAGCAGCTTGGCACGAGACACTGCCCATACGCAGTATTTT
.	TRBV5-1	TRBJ1-1	TRBD1	CASSVQGATEAFF	TGCGCCAGCAGCGTACAGGGGGCCACTGAAGCTTTCTTT
.	TRBV12-1	TRBJ2-7	.	CASTLRSGLLSYEQYF	TGTGCCAGCACCCTACGGTCGGGACTATTATCCTACGAGCAGTACTTC
.	TRBV6-6	TRBJ2-1	.	CASSMAGNHNEQFF	TGTGCCAGCAGTATGGCAGGGAATCACAATGAGCAGTTCTTC
.	TRBV6-6	TRBJ2-3	TRBD2	CASRPIAGGLPDTQYF	TGTGCCAGCAGACCAATAGCGGGGGGGCTGCCAGATACGCAGTATTTT
.	TRBV7-9	TRBJ1-6	.	CASSSYAIGALHF	TGTGCCAGCAGCTCCTACGCCATAGGGGCCCTCCACTTT
.	TRBV29-1	TRBJ1-6	TRBD1	CSASGGPNSPLHF	TGCAGCGCCTCAGGGGGTCCAAATTCACCCCTCCACTTT
.	TRBV27	TRBJ2-7	.	CASSLGGGYSYEQYF	TGTGCCAGCAGTTTAGGAGGCGGATACTCCTACGAGCAGTACTTC
.	TRBV9	TRBJ2-5	TRBD2	CASSGGTSGAAVETQYF	TGTGCCAGCAGCGGGGGGACTAGCGGGGCCGCGGTAGAGACCCAGTACTTC
.	TRBV6-4	TRBJ1-4	TRBD1	CASSDSLLVKQGTSNEKLFF	TGTGCCAGCAGTGACTCTTTGTTGGTTAAACAGGGGACCTCTAATGAAAAACTGTTTTTT
.	TRBV5-4	TRBJ1-2	TRBD1	CASSLSTGTGYGYTF	TGTGCCAGCAGCTTGTCCACCGGGACAGGGTATGGCTACACCTTC
few	TRBV9	TRBJ1-4	.	CASSVRQGVNEKLFF	TGTGCCAGCAGCGTACGGCAGGGTGTTAATGAAAAACTGTTTTTT
.	TRBV15	TRBJ1-1	TRBD1	CATSIGQGNTEAFF	TGTGCCACCAGCATAGGACAGGGGAACACTGAAGCTTTCTTT
.	TRBV9	TRBJ2-7	.	CASSVELQTYEQYF	TGTGCCAGCAGCGTTGAACTACAAACCTACGAGCAGTACTTC
.	TRBV7-3	TRBJ2-7	TRBD1	CASSLTPGQGSYEQYF	TGTGCCAGCAGCTTAACCCCGGGACAGGGATCCTACGAGCAGTACTTC
once	TRBV5-1	TRBJ2-3	.	CASSAAGLDTQYF	TGCGCCAGCAGCGCAGCAGGGTTAGATACGCAGTATTTT
.	TRBV19	TRBJ1-2	.	CASSARTVNLDYGYTF	TGTGCCAGTAGTGCCCGGACAGTTAATTTGGACTATGGCTACACCTTC
.	TRBV7-9	TRBJ2-1	TRBD2	CASSPRPSSGYNEQFF	TGTGCCAGCAGCCCCCGCCCTTCTAGCGGATACAATGAGCAGTTCTTC
.	TRBV4-3	TRBJ2-3	.	CASSRSGLGTDTQYF	TGCGCCAGCAGCCGGTCCGGGTTGGGCACAGATACGCAGTATTTT
once	TRBV5-6	TRBJ1-1	.	CASSLDRWAEAFF	TGTGCCAGCAGCTTGGACAGATGGGCTGAAGCTTTCTTT
.	TRBV27	TRBJ2-3	TRBD2	CASSPLAGADTQYF	TGTGCCAGCAGTCCTCTCGCGGGGGCAGATACGCAGTATTTT
.	TRBV11-1	TRBJ2-1	TRBD1	CASSLDRGLNEQFF	TGTGCCAGCAGCTTAGATAGGGGGCTTAATGAGCAGTTCTTC
.	TRBV28	TRBJ1-2	.	CASSLGGGGYGYTF	TGTGCCAGCAGCCTTGGGGGCGGGGGCTATGGCTACACCTTC
once	TRBV5-4	TRBJ2-7	.	CASSLHLTYEQYF	TGTGCCAGCAGCTTGCACTTGACCTACGAGCAGTACTTC
.	TRBV6-1	TRBJ2-1	TRBD1	CASSDRGQGDNEQFF	TGTGCCAGCAGTGATCGGGGACAGGGGGACAATGAGCAGTTCTTC
.	TRBV2	TRBJ1-5	.	CASSGGGIKFGGQPQHF	TGTGCCAGCAGTGGTGGCGGAATTAAATTTGGAGGTCAGCCCCAGCATTTT
.	TRBV7-2	TRBJ1-1	TRBD1	CASSLRDRGLAFF	TGTGCCAGCAGCTTACGGGACAGGGGGCTGGCTTTCTTT
.	TRBV7-7	TRBJ2-7	TRBD1	CASSLRQGSSYEQYF	TGTGCCAGCAGCCTGAGACAGGGGAGCTCCTACGAGCAGTACTTC
once	TRBV9	TRBJ2-6	TRBD1	CASSVGTGDSGANVLTF	TGTGCCAGCAGCGTCGGGACAGGAGACTCTGGGGCCAACGTCCTGACTTTC
.	TRBV6-5	TRBJ1-2	.	CASRVSVDTNYGYTF	TGTGCCAGCAGGGTTAGCGTCGATACTAACTATGGCTACACCTTC
.	TRBV7-2	TRBJ2-2	TRBD2	CASSLGDMGLAYTGELFF	TGTGCCAGCAGCTTAGGAGATATGGGACTAGCATACACCGGGGAGCTGTTTTTT
.	TRBV6-5	TRBJ2-2	TRBD2	CASSTSDWSTGELFF	TGTGCCAGCAGTACTAGCGATTGGAGCACCGGGGAGCTGTTTTTT
.	TRBV4-3	TRBJ1-1	.	CASSQDKNTEAFF	TGCGCCAGCAGCCAAGATAAGAACACTGAAGCTTTCTTT